This TCR beta chain was recovered during a study of cytomegalovirus exposure and HLA in healthy donors. Whole-study context: A prior study identified 117 million unique TCR beta sequences from around 180 million T cells. Points from the study as a whole: As a later analysis showed, a missense DCLRE1C variant was linked to trimming of TCR beta V- and J-genes.

V was clipped by 2 bases and J by 2 bases; unmatched bases: 4. The CDR3 is made up of 15 amino acids. Germline V gene lookup returns CDR1 SGHDT and CDR2 YYEEEE. About this clone itself: Its target is unknown.

PCR used 60 Vbeta primers and 13 Jbeta primers. Clones were read by immunoSEQ multiplex PCR, and TCRdb kept only the in-frame ones, dropping some. This table holds about 130,000 clones, roughly 73% found once. It was healthy bone marrow donors who served as donors. This TCR came from a man in his 60s in good health and CMV-seropositive. The chain combines TRBV5-6 with TRBJ1-1; 9 bases fit TRBD1. Sequencing was performed on PBMCs. CDR3 DNA: TGTGCCAGCAGCTTTATCACAGGGGGCAACACTGAAGCTTTCTTT. The encoded protein is CASSFITGGNTEAFF.